This T cell receptor (beta chain) appears in the sequencing data of a study of early T cells in non-severe SARS-CoV-2 infection. Across the whole study: With bulk RNA from unsorted whole blood as input, sequencing yielded unpaired chains.

This clonotype was observed many times. Its antigen is still unknown. The protocol attached unique molecular identifiers to individual cDNA molecules. Each CDR3 protein gets one entry after TCRdb re-called the 5' RACE reads with MiXCR. The sample yields tens of thousands of distinct CDR3 sequences, 5.6% seen once. The study, taken as a whole, reports: VDJdb-based matching was biased toward anti-spike CD8 responses and missed private and CD4 specificities.

The CDR3 has 16 amino acids. With 2 bases removed from V and 5 bases from J, the gap between germline ends came to 18 bases. In germline, CDR1 is SGHDN, CDR2 FVKESK. The receptor comes from an adult who was a healthcare worker with PCR-confirmed SARS-CoV-2 infection or an uninfected control (not recorded which). Material: whole blood. The chain joins TRBV14 to TRBJ1-2; unclear D gene. The CDR3 DNA reads as TGTGCCAGCAGCCAACTCTCTTCGCCAGAGGAGTATGGCTACACCTTC. This codes for CASSQLSSPEEYGYTF. Full variable domain (rest looked up from reference TRBV14 and TRBJ1-2): EAGVTQFPSHSVIEKGQTVTLRCDPISGHDNLYWYRRVMGKEIKFLLHFVKESKQDESGMPNNRFLAERTGGTYSTLKVQPAELEDSGVYFCASSQLSSPEEYGYTFGSGTRLTVV.